The source of this T cell receptor beta chain is a study of blood T cell repertoires in COVID-19. About the research overall: From T cells, B-cell-depleted T cells, or PBMCs came the material, which was cDNA or gDNA.

The germline gives CDR1 KGHSH, CDR2 LQKENI. Trimming removed 6 bases from V and 3 bases from J; junction bases left unmatched: 8. The CDR3 spans 15 residues. Using immunoSEQ multiplex PCR, the repertoire was profiled, and TCRdb retains in-frame clones only, with some absent. The sample lists 45,000 to 65,000 clones, approximately 80% occurring once. Patients in Seattle were enrolled during active infection, then followed longitudinally. This chain connects TRBV18 to TRBJ1-1, with 9 nucleotides matching TRBD1. This TCR was sampled from a man in his thirties or forties with COVID-19, enrolled during active disease. The material sequenced was peripheral blood. The CDR3 DNA sequence: TGTGCCAGCTCTCTCGGGACAGGGCTGGACACTGAAGCTTTCTTT. Translating gives CASSLGTGLDTEAFF.